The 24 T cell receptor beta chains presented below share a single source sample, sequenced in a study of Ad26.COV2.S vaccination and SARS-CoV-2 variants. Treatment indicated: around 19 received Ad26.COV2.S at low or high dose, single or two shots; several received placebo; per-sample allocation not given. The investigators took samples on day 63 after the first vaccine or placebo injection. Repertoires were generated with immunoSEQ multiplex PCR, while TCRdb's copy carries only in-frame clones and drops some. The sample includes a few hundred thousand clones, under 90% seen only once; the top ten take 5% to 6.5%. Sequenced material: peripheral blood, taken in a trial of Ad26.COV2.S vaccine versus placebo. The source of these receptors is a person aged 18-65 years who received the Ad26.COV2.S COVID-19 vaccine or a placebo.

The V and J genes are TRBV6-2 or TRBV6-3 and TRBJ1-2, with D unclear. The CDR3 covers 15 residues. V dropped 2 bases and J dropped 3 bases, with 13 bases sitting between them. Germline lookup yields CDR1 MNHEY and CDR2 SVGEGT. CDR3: CASSYESISDYGYTF. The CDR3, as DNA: TGTGCCAGCAGTTACGAATCGATTTCCGACTATGGCTACACCTTC.

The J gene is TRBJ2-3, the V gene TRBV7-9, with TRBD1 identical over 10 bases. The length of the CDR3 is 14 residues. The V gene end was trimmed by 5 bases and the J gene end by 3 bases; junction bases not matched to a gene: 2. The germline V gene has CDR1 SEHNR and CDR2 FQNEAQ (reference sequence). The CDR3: CASSRQGATDTQYF. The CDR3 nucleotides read TGTGCCAGCAGCCGACAGGGGGCAACAGATACGCAGTATTTT.

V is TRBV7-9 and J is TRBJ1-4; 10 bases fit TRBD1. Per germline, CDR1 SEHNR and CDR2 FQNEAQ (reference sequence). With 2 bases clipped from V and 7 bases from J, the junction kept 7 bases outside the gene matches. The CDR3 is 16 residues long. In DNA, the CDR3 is TGTGCCAGCAGCTTACCGACAGGGGGCAGAGGTGAAAAACTGTTTTTT. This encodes CASSLPTGGRGEKLFF.

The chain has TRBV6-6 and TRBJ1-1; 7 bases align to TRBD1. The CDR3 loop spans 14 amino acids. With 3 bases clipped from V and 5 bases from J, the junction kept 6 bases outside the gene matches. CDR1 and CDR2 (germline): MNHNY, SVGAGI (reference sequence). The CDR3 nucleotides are TGTGCCAGCAGTTATACAGGGGAGGGGACTGAAGCTTTCTTT. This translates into CASSYTGEGTEAFF.

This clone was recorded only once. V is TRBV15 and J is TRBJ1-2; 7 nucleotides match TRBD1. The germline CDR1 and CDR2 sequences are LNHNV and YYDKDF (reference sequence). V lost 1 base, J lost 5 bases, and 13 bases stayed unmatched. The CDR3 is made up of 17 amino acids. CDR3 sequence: CATSRVRDSPVEYGYTF. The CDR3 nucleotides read TGTGCCACCAGCAGAGTTCGGGACAGCCCTGTGGAATATGGCTACACCTTC.

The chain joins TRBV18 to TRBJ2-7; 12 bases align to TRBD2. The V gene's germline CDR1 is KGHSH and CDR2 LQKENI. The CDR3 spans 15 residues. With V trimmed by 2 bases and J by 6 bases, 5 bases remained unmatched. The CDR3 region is CASSPSGLAGIEQYV. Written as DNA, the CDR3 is TGTGCCAGCTCACCATCGGGACTAGCGGGTATCGAGCAGTACGTC.

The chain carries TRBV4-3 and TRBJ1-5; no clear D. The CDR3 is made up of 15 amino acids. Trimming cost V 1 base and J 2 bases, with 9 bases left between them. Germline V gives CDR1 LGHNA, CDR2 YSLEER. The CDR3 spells CASSQGGAGNQPQHF. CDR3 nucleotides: TGCGCCAGCAGCCAAGGGGGTGCTGGCAATCAGCCCCAGCATTTT.

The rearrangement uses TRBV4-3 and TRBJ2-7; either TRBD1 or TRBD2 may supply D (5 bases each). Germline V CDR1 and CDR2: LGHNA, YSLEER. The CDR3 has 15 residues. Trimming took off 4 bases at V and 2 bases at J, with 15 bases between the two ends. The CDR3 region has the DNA TGCGCCAGCAGCCTAACACGGGACGGAGCCTACGAGCAGTACTTC. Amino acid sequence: CASSLTRDGAYEQYF.

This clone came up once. CDR3: CASSPLGTSGTDTQYF. The CDR3 DNA follows: TGTGCCAGCAGCCCGCTAGGGACTAGCGGGACAGATACGCAGTATTTT. This chain links TRBV13 with TRBJ2-3; 12 bases align to TRBD2. The CDR3 runs 16 residues. In germline, CDR1 is PRHDT, CDR2 FYEKMQ (reference sequence). V gave up 5 bases and J gave up 3 bases; unmatched junction bases: 6.

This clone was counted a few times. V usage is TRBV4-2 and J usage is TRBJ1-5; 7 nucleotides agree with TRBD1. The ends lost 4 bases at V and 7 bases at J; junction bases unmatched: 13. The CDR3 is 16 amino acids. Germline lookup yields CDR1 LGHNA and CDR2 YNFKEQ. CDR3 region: CASSLILGQATQPQHF. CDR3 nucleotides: TGTGCCAGCAGCCTCATTCTCGGACAGGCTACGCAGCCCCAGCATTTT.

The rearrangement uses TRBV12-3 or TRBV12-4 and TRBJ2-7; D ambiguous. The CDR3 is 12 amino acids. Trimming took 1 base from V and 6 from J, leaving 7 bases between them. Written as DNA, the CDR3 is TGTGCCAGCAGTTTAGGAGTGGGCGAGCAGTACGTC. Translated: CASSLGVGEQYV.

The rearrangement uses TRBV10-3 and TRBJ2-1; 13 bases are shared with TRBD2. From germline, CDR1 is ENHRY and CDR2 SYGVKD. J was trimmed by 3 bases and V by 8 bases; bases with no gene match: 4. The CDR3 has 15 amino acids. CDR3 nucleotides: TGTGCCATCGGACTAGCGGGGGATCGCTACAATGAGCAGTTCTTC. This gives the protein CAIGLAGDRYNEQFF.

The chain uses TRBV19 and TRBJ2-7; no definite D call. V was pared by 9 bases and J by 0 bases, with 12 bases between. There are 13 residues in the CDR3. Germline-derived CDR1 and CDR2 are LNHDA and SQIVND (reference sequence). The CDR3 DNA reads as TGTGCCAGCGGCCCGAGGAGCTCCTACGAGCAGTACTTC. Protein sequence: CASGPRSSYEQYF.

The CDR3 reads CASSLERGSGANEKLFF. The CDR3 DNA reads TGTGCCAGCAGCTTAGAACGGGGGTCGGGGGCTAATGAAAAACTGTTTTTT. The J gene is TRBJ1-4, the V gene TRBV7-9, with TRBD1 as a possible D gene (5 bases). V gave up 1 base and J gave up 3 bases, with 15 bases separating them. Germline CDR1 SEHNR, CDR2 FQNEAQ (reference sequence). CDR3 length: 17 residues.

This CDR3 reads CATSEAYSNQPQHF. CDR3 nucleotides: TGTGCCACCAGTGAGGCTTATAGCAATCAGCCCCAGCATTTT. V and J are TRBV24-1 and TRBJ1-5; D remains unclear. Germline V gives CDR1 KGHDR, CDR2 SFDVKD. V shed 4 bases and J shed 0 bases, with 6 bases lying between them. The CDR3 contains 14 residues.

CDR3 protein: CASSADGFPYEQYF. CDR3 sequence (DNA): TGTGCCAGCAGCGCCGACGGGTTTCCCTACGAGCAGTACTTC. V and J are TRBV7-6 and TRBJ2-7, with D unclear. CDR1 and CDR2 (germline): SGHVS, FNYEAQ. Trimming removed 5 bases from V and 2 bases from J, with 13 bases in between. This CDR3 is 14 amino acids long.

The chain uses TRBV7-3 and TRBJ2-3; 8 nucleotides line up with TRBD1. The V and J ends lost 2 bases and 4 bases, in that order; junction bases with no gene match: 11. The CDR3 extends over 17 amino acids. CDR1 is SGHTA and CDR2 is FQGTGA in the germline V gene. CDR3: CASSLLVGQGPADTQYF. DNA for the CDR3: TGTGCCAGCAGCTTATTAGTCGGACAGGGCCCCGCAGATACGCAGTATTTT.

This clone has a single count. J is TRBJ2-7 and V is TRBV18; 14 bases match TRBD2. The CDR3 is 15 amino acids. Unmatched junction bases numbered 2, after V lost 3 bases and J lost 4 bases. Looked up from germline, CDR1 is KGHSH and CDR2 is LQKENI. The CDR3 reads CASSPGLAGDYEQYV. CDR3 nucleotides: TGTGCCAGCTCACCGGGACTAGCGGGGGATTACGAGCAGTACGTC.

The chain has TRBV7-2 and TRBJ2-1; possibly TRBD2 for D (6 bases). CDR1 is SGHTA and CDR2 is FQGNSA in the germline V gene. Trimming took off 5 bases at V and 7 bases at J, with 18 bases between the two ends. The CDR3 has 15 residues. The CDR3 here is CASSQAGGVRNEQFF. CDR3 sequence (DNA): TGTGCCAGCAGCCAGGCGGGCGGGGTGAGAAATGAGCAGTTCTTC.

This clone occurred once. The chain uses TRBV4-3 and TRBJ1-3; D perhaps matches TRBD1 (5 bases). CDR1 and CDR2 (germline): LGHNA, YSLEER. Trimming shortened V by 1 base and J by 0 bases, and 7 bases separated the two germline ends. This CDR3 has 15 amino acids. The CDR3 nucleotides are TGCGCCAGCAGCCAAGGACAGATCTCTGGAAACACCATATATTTT. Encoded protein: CASSQGQISGNTIYF.

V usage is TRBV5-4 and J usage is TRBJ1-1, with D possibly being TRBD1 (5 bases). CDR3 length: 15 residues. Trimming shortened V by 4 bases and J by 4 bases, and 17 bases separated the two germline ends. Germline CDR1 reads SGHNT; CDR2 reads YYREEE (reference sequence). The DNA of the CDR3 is TGTGCCAGCAGCGACTATTTCGGGGCAGGCACTGAAGCTTTCTTT. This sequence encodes CASSDYFGAGTEAFF.

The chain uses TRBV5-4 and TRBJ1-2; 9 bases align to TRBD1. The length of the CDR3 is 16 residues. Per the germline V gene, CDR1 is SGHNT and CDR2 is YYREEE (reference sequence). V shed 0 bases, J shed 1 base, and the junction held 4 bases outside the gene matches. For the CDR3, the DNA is TGTGCCAGCAGCTTGGAACAGGGGGCCCATAACTATGGCTACACCTTC. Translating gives CASSLEQGAHNYGYTF.

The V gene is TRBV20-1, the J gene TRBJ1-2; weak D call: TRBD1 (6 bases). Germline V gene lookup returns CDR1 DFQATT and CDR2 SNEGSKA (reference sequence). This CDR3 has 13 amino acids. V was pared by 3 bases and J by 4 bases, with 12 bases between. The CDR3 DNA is TGCAGTGCTAGTAGGGGGGGAGGCTATGGCTACACCTTC. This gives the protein CSASRGGGYGYTF.

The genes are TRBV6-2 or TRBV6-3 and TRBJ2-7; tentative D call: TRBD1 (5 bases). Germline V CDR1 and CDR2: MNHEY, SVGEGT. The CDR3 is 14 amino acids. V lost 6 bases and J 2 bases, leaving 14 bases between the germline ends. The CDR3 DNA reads TGTGCCAGCAGCCCCCGCAGGGCCCCCTACGAGCAGTACTTC. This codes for CASSPRRAPYEQYF.